These 24 T cell receptor beta chains were all obtained from the same sample, sequenced in a study of response to subunit inactivated influenza vaccine. MiXCR, run by TCRdb on the RT-PCR reads, gives a single entry per CDR3 protein. The table includes 530,000 or so distinct CDR3 sequences, about 12% detected once. Sequencing was performed on PBMCs from blood, taken on the day of vaccination. The receptors come from a man aged 45-65 years who received an inactivated influenza vaccine.

The chain recombines TRBV5-1 with TRBJ2-5, with D perhaps TRBD2 (5 bases). The V gene lost 0 bases and the J gene lost 0 bases, with 9 bases spanning the gap. CDR1 SGHRS and CDR2 YFSETQ come from the germline V gene. CDR3 length equals 15 residues. The CDR3 sequence: CASSLVGGYQETQYF. The CDR3 nucleotides read TGCGCCAGCAGCTTGGTAGGCGGGTACCAAGAGACCCAGTACTTC.

This clonotype was detected a few times. The J gene is TRBJ2-7, the V gene TRBV6-2 or TRBV6-3; 10 bases map to TRBD2. The CDR3 has 15 residues. Trimming removed 6 bases from V and 0 bases from J; junction bases left unmatched: 5. Germline loops: CDR1 MNHEY, CDR2 SVGEGT. CDR3 sequence reads: CASSDGLADSYEQYF. The CDR3 nucleotides read TGTGCCAGCAGCGACGGACTAGCGGACTCCTACGAGCAGTACTTC.

This clonotype was counted a few times. The V and J genes are TRBV5-1 and TRBJ2-1; maybe TRBD2 (5 bases). The V gene's germline CDR1 is SGHRS and CDR2 YFSETQ. Trimming pared 4 bases from V and 7 bases from J, leaving 15 bases between. The CDR3 is made up of 14 amino acids. CDR3 sequence: CASSVGPEGNEQFF. In DNA form, the CDR3 reads TGCGCCAGCAGCGTGGGTCCCGAGGGAAATGAGCAGTTCTTC.

This clonotype has ten or more counts. Here the CDR3 reads CASSSGLADMDSYEQYF. The DNA for the CDR3 is TGTGCCAGCAGCTCGGGACTAGCGGATATGGACTCCTACGAGCAGTACTTC. The rearrangement links TRBV7-9 to TRBJ2-7, with 11 bases aligning to TRBD2. The CDR3 extends over 17 amino acids. The J segment lost 0 bases and the V segment lost 4 bases, leaving 8 bases of the junction unmatched. Germline values: CDR1 SEHNR, CDR2 FQNEAQ (reference sequence).

This clonotype appeared many times. Here the CDR3 DNA reads TGTGCCAGCAGTGACGGGACAGGGGACCACGAGCAGTACTTC. Translating gives CASSDGTGDHEQYF. The chain recombines TRBV6-1 with TRBJ2-7, with 10 bases lining up with TRBD1. This CDR3 region has 14 residues. V lost 3 bases, J lost 5 bases, and 4 bases stayed unmatched. Germline CDR1 reads MNHNS; CDR2 reads SASEGT.

The genes are TRBV2 and TRBJ2-1; D is possibly TRBD1 (5 bases). The CDR3 is 14 amino acids. V lost 3 bases and J 12 bases, leaving 18 bases between the germline ends. Per germline, CDR1 SNHLY and CDR2 FYNNEI. CDR3: CASSEFQGRGGQFF. The DNA for the CDR3 is TGTGCCAGCAGTGAGTTTCAGGGTAGAGGCGGGCAGTTCTTC.

V usage is TRBV29-1 and J usage is TRBJ2-5, with D perhaps TRBD2 (6 bases). Germline values: CDR1 SQVTM, CDR2 ANQGSEA. V gave up 7 bases and J gave up 3 bases, with 12 bases separating them. CDR3 length: 12 residues. The CDR3 reads CSGREAEETQYF. The CDR3 bases are TGCAGCGGCAGGGAGGCAGAAGAGACCCAGTACTTC.

The chain joins TRBV6-5 to TRBJ2-3; 12 bases match TRBD2. The CDR3 totals 18 residues. Germline V lookup: CDR1 MNHEY, CDR2 SVGAGI. V shed 0 bases, J shed 8 bases, and the junction held 12 bases outside the gene matches. The CDR3 DNA reads TGTGCCAGCAGTTACTCGTTGCTAGCGGGGGGGGGAGGAGGTACGCAGTATTTT. This encodes CASSYSLLAGGGGGTQYF.

The rearrangement links TRBV30 to TRBJ2-1; D gene unclear. This CDR3 has 14 residues. Trimming stripped 0 bases from V and 3 bases from J, with 9 bases between. CDR1 and CDR2 from the germline V gene are GTSNPN and SVGIG (reference sequence). CDR3 nucleotide sequence: TGTGCCTGGAGTGTAAGGTTTATCTACAATGAGCAGTTCTTC. Encoded protein: CAWSVRFIYNEQFF.

A few counts support this clonotype. The chain carries TRBV20-1 and TRBJ1-4; TRBD1 matches 9 bases. The V segment lost 5 bases and the J segment 6 bases; nucleotides outside the gene matches: 7. Germline V gene lookup returns CDR1 DFQATT and CDR2 SNEGSKA (reference sequence). CDR3 length equals 14 residues. The CDR3 DNA is TGCAGTGCTTCTCCGGGACAGGGTGATGAAAAACTGTTTTTT. It specifies CSASPGQGDEKLFF.

This clonotype was found a few times. The genes are TRBV5-5 and TRBJ2-7; weak D call: TRBD1 (6 bases). V was shortened by 3 bases and J by 2 bases, with 15 bases between the two germline ends. The CDR3 covers 15 residues. CDR1 SGHKS and CDR2 YYEKEE come from the germline V gene (reference sequence). The CDR3 reads CASSWGRRATYEQYF. The DNA for the CDR3 is TGTGCCAGCAGCTGGGGGCGAAGGGCCACCTACGAGCAGTACTTC.

The gene calls are TRBV6-5 and TRBJ1-1; 7 positions match TRBD1. V lost 4 bases and J lost 0; bases outside the gene matches: 11. The CDR3 is made up of 17 amino acids. The germline V gene encodes CDR1 MNHEY and CDR2 SVGAGI. CDR3 region: CASSSYRQGRVNTEAFF. CDR3 nucleotide sequence: TGTGCCAGCAGTTCTTATCGACAGGGTCGGGTGAACACTGAAGCTTTCTTT.

This clonotype was counted a few times. The chain joins TRBV7-9 to TRBJ2-5; no clear D gene. CDR3 size: 14 residues. Germline assignment: CDR1 SEHNR and CDR2 FQNEAQ (reference sequence). Trimming removed 3 bases at V and 0 bases at J, with 8 bases between. The CDR3 sequence is CASSFPQYQETQYF. CDR3 nucleotide sequence: TGTGCCAGCAGCTTCCCCCAGTACCAAGAGACCCAGTACTTC.

V gene TRBV7-9 combines with J gene TRBJ2-7; TRBD1 aligns across 9 bases. The germline V gene has CDR1 SEHNR and CDR2 FQNEAQ (reference sequence). CDR3 length: 15 residues. With V trimmed by 3 bases and J by 0 bases, 3 bases remained unmatched. As DNA, the CDR3 is TGTGCCAGCAGCTTTGGACAGGGGTCCTCCTACGAGCAGTACTTC. It specifies CASSFGQGSSYEQYF.

The V and J genes are TRBV29-1 and TRBJ2-7, with 10 bases aligning to TRBD1. With 8 bases clipped from V and 4 bases from J, the junction kept 11 bases outside the gene matches. The V gene's germline CDR1 is SQVTM and CDR2 ANQGSEA. This CDR3 is built from 14 residues. CDR3 DNA: TGCAGCATTCTCGTACCGGGACAGGGGTACGAGCAGTACTTC. Protein product: CSILVPGQGYEQYF.

This clonotype was observed a handful of times. V and J are TRBV6-2 or TRBV6-3 and TRBJ2-7; 10 bases map to TRBD1. CDR3 length equals 16 residues. CDR1 is MNHEY and CDR2 is SVGEGT in the germline V gene. J gave up 5 bases and V 3 bases, and 10 bases lay outside the gene matches. The CDR3, as DNA: TGTGCCAGCAGTTATACACCGGGACAGGGGTCCCACGAGCAGTACTTC. Its protein is CASSYTPGQGSHEQYF.

This clonotype appeared a few times. The chain employs TRBV19 and TRBJ1-1; D not certain. In germline, CDR1 is LNHDA, CDR2 SQIVND (reference sequence). The CDR3 spans 16 residues. V lost 0 bases and J lost 0, with 11 bases in between. The CDR3 DNA follows: TGTGCCAGTAGTATAGATTCTTGGGCAGTGAACACTGAAGCTTTCTTT. Residues: CASSIDSWAVNTEAFF.

Many counts were recorded for this clonotype. This sequence joins TRBV12-3 or TRBV12-4 and TRBJ2-3; tentatively, D is TRBD1 (5 bases). The CDR3 covers 17 residues. The V gene lost 6 bases and the J gene lost 0 bases, with 19 bases spanning the gap. For the CDR3, the DNA is TGTGCCAGCAGCTCGAGATTGTGGGGCTCTAGCACAGATACGCAGTATTTT. The encoded protein is CASSSRLWGSSTDTQYF.

This clonotype came up a few times. V is TRBV5-1 and J is TRBJ2-3; D perhaps matches TRBD2 (6 bases). This CDR3 is 16 amino acids long. V was trimmed by 4 bases and J by 2 bases, leaving 17 bases between them. CDR1 and CDR2 from the germline V gene are SGHRS and YFSETQ. CDR3 sequence (DNA): TGCGCCAGCAGCCTATCGCGACTAGGTATCACAGATACGCAGTATTTT. It encodes CASSLSRLGITDTQYF.

This clonotype appeared many times. CDR3 protein: CASSLRAGNEQFF. CDR3 in DNA: TGTGCCAGCAGTCTCCGGGCTGGCAATGAGCAGTTCTTC. J is TRBJ2-1 and V is TRBV12-3 or TRBV12-4; D not certain. V was pared by 5 bases and J by 6 bases, with 11 bases between. The CDR3 covers 13 residues.

This chain uses TRBV4-1 with TRBJ1-2; D unclear. The ends were cut back, 0 bases at V and 4 bases at J, with 12 bases in the middle. CDR1 is MGHRA, CDR2 YSYEKL, per germline. CDR3 length: 15 residues. The CDR3, as DNA: TGCGCCAGCAGCCAAGATGAGATCGGGCCCTATGGCTACACCTTC. Its translation is CASSQDEIGPYGYTF.

This clonotype occurred many times. CDR3 protein: CASNSYSYTEAFF. The CDR3 DNA follows: TGTGCCAGCAATTCTTACTCTTACACTGAAGCTTTCTTT. This rearrangement joins TRBV7-2 to TRBJ1-1; D gene unclear. CDR1 SGHTA and CDR2 FQGNSA come from the germline V gene. The CDR3 length is 13 residues. V was cut by 7 bases and J by 3 bases, with 12 bases left in between. The full variable domain, rest sourced from reference TRBV7-2 and TRBJ1-1, is GAGVSQSPSNKVTEKGKDVELRCDPISGHTALYWYRQSLGQGLEFLIYFQGNSAPDKSGLPSDRFSAERTGGSVSTLTIQRTQQEDSAVYLCASNSYSYTEAFFGQGTRLTVV.

This clonotype was observed many times. This chain joins TRBV20-1 and TRBJ2-3, with 7 nucleotides matching TRBD2. Trimming took 1 base from V and 2 from J; bases not matched to a gene: 9. Looked up from germline, CDR1 is DFQATT and CDR2 is SNEGSKA (reference sequence). The CDR3 contains 16 residues. CDR3: CSARGGLADYTDTQYF. Written as DNA, the CDR3 is TGCAGTGCTAGAGGCGGTCTAGCGGATTACACAGATACGCAGTATTTT.

The V gene is TRBV3-1, the J gene TRBJ1-5; TRBD1 matches 12 bases. CDR1 and CDR2 from the germline V gene are LGHDT and YNNKEL (reference sequence). V trimming: 4 bases; J trimming: 3 bases; junction bases outside the gene matches: 4. The CDR3 extends over 16 amino acids. CDR3 loop: CASSLGTGGFNQPQHF. DNA for the CDR3: TGTGCCAGCAGCCTAGGGACAGGGGGCTTCAATCAGCCCCAGCATTTT.